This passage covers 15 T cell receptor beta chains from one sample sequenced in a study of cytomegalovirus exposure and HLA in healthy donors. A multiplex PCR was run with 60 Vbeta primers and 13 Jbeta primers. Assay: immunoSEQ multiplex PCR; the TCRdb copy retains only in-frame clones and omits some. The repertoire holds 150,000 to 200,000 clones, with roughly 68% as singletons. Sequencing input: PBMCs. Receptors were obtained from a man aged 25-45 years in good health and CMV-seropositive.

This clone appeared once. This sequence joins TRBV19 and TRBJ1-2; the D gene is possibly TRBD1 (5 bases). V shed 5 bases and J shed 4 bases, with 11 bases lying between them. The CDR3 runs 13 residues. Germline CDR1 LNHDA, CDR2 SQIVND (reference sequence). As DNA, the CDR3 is TGTGCCAGTAGTTCGCAGGGTTCCTATGGCTACACCTTC. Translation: CASSSQGSYGYTF. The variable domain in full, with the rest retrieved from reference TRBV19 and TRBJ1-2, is DGGITQSPKYLFRKEGQNVTLSCEQNLNHDAMYWYRQDPGQGLRLIYYSQIVNDFQKGDIAEGYSVSREKKESFPLTVTSAQKNPTAFYLCASSSQGSYGYTFGSGTRLTVV.

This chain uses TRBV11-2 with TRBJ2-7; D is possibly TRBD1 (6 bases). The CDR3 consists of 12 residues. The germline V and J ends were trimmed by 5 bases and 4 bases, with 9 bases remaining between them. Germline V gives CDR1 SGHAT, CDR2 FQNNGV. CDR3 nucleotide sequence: TGTGCCAGCAGCCCTACAGGGTACGAGCAGTACTTC. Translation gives CASSPTGYEQYF. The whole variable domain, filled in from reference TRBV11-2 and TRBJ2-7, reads EAGVAQSPRYKIIEKRQSVAFWCNPISGHATLYWYQQILGQGPKLLIQFQNNGVVDDSQLPKDRFSAERLKGVDSTLKIQPAKLEDSAVYLCASSPTGYEQYFGPGTRLTVT.

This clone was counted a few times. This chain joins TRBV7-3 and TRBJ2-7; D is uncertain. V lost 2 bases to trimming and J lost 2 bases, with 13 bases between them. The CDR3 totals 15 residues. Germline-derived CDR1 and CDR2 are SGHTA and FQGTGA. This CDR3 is CASSLHPVETYEQYF. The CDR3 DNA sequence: TGTGCCAGCAGCTTACACCCGGTCGAAACCTACGAGCAGTACTTC.

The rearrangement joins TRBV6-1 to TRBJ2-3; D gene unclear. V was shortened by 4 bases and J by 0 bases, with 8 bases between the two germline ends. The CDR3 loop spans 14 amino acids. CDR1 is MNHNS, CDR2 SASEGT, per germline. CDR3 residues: CASSGHASTDTQYF. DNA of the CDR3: TGTGCCAGCAGTGGACACGCTAGCACAGATACGCAGTATTTT.

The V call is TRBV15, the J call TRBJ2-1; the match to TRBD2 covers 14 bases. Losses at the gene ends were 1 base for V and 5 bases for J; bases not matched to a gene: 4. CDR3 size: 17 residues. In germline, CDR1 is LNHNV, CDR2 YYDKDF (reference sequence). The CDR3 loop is CATSRVQGLAGDNEQFF. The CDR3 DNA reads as TGTGCCACCAGCAGAGTTCAGGGACTAGCGGGGGACAATGAGCAGTTCTTC.

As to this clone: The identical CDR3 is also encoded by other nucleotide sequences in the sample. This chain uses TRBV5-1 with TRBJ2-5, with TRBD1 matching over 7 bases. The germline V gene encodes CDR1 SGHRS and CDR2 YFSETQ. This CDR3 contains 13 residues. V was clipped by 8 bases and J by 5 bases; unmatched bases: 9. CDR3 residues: CASSRQGRETQYF. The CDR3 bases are TGCGCCAGTAGCCGACAGGGTCGGGAGACCCAGTACTTC.

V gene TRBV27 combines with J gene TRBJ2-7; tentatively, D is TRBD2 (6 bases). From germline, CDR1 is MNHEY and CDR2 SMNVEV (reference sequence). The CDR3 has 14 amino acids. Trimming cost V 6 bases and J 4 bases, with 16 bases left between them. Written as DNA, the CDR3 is TGTGCCAGCAGGATCCCGGGACTTCCTTACGAGCAGTACTTC. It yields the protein CASRIPGLPYEQYF.

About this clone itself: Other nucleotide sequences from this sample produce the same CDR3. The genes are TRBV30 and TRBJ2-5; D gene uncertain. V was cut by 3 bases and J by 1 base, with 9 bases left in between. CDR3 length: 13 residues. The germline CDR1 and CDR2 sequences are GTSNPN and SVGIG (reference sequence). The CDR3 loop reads CAWSVQPQETQYF. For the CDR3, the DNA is TGTGCCTGGAGCGTACAACCCCAAGAGACCCAGTACTTC. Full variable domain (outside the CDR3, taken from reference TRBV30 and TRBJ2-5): SQTIHQWPATLVQPVGSPLSLECTVEGTSNPNLYWYRQAAGRGLQLLFYSVGIGQISSEVPQNLSASRPQDRQFILSSKKLLLSDSGFYLCAWSVQPQETQYFGPGTRLLVL.

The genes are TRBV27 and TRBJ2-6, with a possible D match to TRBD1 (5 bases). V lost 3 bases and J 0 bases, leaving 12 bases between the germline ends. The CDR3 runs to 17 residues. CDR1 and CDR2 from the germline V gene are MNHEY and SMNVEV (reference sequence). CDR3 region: CASSFWQGSSGANVLTF. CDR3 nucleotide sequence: TGTGCCAGCAGTTTTTGGCAGGGAAGCTCTGGGGCCAACGTCCTGACTTTC.

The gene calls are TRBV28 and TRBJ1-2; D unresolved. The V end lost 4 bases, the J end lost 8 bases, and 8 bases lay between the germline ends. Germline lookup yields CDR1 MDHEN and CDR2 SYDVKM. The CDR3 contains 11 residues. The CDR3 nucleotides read TGTGCCAGCAGTTCTCAGAACGGCTACACCTTC. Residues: CASSSQNGYTF.

The DNA for the CDR3 is TGTGCCTGGAGAGCCGGACAGGCCTCCTACGAGCAGTACTTC. Translating it yields CAWRAGQASYEQYF. The chain is built from TRBV30 and TRBJ2-7, with 7 bases fitting TRBD1. Germline V lookup: CDR1 GTSNPN, CDR2 SVGIG (reference sequence). The CDR3 has 14 amino acids. V lost 3 bases and J lost 0; bases outside the gene matches: 5.

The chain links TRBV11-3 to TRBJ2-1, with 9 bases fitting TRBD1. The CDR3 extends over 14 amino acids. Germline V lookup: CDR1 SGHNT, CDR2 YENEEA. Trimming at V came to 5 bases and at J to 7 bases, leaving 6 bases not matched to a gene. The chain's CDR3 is CASSLQGAPNEQFF. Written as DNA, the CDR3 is TGTGCCAGCAGCCTACAGGGGGCTCCGAATGAGCAGTTCTTC. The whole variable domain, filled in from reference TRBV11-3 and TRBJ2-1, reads EAGVVQSPRYKIIEKKQPVAFWCNPISGHNTLYWYLQNLGQGPELLIRYENEEAVDDSQLPKDRFSAERLKGVDSTLKIQPAELGDSAVYLCASSLQGAPNEQFFGPGTRLTVL.

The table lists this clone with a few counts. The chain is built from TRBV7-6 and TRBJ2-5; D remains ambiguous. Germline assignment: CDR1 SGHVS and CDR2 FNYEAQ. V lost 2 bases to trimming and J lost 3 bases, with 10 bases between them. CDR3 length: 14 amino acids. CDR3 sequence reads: CASSLIGQEETQYF. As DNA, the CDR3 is TGTGCCAGCAGCTTAATTGGGCAAGAAGAGACCCAGTACTTC.

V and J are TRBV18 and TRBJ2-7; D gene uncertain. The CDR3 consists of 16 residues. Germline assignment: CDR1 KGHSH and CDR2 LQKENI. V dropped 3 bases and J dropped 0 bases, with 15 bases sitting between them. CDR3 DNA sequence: TGTGCCAGCTCACCCCTCGAGGCAAAGTACTCCTACGAGCAGTACTTC. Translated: CASSPLEAKYSYEQYF.

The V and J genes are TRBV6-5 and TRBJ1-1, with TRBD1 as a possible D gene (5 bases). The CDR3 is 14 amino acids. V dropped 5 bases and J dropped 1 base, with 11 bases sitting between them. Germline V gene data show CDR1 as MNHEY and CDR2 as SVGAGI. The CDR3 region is CASSEIRANTEAFF. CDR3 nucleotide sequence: TGTGCCAGCAGTGAGATCAGGGCGAACACTGAAGCTTTCTTT.